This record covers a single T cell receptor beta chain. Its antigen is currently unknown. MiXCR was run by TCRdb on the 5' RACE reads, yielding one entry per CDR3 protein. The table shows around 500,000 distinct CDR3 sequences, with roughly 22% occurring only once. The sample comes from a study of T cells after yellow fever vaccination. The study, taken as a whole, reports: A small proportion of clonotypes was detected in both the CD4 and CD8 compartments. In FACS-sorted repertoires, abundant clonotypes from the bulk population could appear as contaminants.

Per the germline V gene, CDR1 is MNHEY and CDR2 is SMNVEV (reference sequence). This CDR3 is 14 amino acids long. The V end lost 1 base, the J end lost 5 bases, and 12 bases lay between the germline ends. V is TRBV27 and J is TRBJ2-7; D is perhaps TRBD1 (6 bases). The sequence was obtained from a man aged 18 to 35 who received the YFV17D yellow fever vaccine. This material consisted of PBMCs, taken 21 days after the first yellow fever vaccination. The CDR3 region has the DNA TGTGCCAGCAGTTTATTGGGACAAGTCCACGAGCAGTACTTC. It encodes CASSLLGQVHEQYF.